This T cell receptor beta chain was sequenced during a study of cytotoxic CD8 clonotypes in ibrutinib-treated CLL. Study-wide results and limits: Clonality was higher at baseline than in age-matched healthy donors and tracked circulating CD8+ T-cell counts. Public clonotypes, an uncommon group, contracted or remained stable on treatment.

Sequenced by immunoSEQ multiplex PCR; TCRdb stores in-frame clones only, minus some. The sample has fewer than 25,000 clones, 74% seen once; the top ten hold 26%. V lost 10 bases, J lost 4 bases, and 3 bases stayed unmatched. Germline CDR1 reads MNHNS; CDR2 reads SASEGT. This CDR3 has 11 residues. There are a few counts of this clone. Its antigen is unknown. About 2.1 micrograms of genomic DNA (from cryopreserved PBMCs) were used for TCR beta libraries. This TCR derives from a human donor with chronic lymphocytic leukemia. V and J are TRBV6-1 and TRBJ1-2, with 7 positions matching TRBD1. Sample: PBMCs, taken before ibrutinib treatment. The CDR3 region is CATTGAYGYTF. The CDR3 region has the DNA TGTGCCACCACAGGGGCCTATGGCTACACCTTC.